This TCR beta chain was sequenced for a study of cytomegalovirus exposure and HLA in healthy donors. Study overall: Unique TCRs numbering 75 million to 95 million, obtained from HLA-typed donors, made up an early data release. Study results and limitations: Common viral pathogens seemed, in a later analysis, to connect with several of the most significant clusters. Later on, a genetic analysis was performed. It linked a missense variant in DCLRE1C with V- and J-gene trimming of TCR beta.

This clone has more than one count but fewer than ten. Its target is not known. The CDR3 is made up of 19 amino acids. Germline V gene data show CDR1 as SGHDT and CDR2 as YYEEEE. V was pared by 0 bases and J by 2 bases, with 16 bases of the junction left unmatched. The primer mix had 60 Vbeta and 13 Jbeta primers. The protocol was immunoSEQ multiplex PCR, while the TCRdb copy is restricted to in-frame clones and leaves out a portion. The sample yields some 150,000 clones, more than 7.5% seen once. Sequencing was carried out using PBMCs. The receptor was derived from a man aged 50 or older in good health and CMV-seronegative. This chain connects TRBV5-6 to TRBJ1-1; 7 positions agree with TRBD1. The CDR3 here is CASSLVRSGRGSSNTEAFF. CDR3 nucleotide sequence: TGTGCCAGCAGCTTGGTGCGTTCGGGCAGGGGGTCTTCCAACACTGAAGCTTTCTTT.